A selection of T cell receptor beta chains follows, all from one sample in a study of OX40 agonist ivuxolimab in advanced cancers. Sequencing used immunoSEQ multiplex PCR; TCRdb keeps in-frame clones, though not all of them. The sample yields 42,000 or so clones, just over 85% seen once. The sequencing used CD4+ or CD8+ T cells sorted from blood, collected in a trial of the OX40 agonist ivuxolimab. The source is an adult with an advanced solid tumor such as melanoma, head and neck, liver or kidney cancer. Both conserved end residues are part of each CDR3. A D gene is named only where the DNA matches it firmly. Not every row has a clone size; where given, it reads once, few, many or a size class.

D	size	J	V	CDR3	DNA
TRBD1	few	TRBJ1-1	TRBV9	CASSRTGGLNTEAFF	TGTGCCAGCAGCAGGACAGGGGGCCTGAACACTGAAGCTTTCTTT
-	-	TRBJ2-3	TRBV11-3	CASSLEIADTQYF	TGTGCCAGCAGCTTAGAAATCGCGGATACGCAGTATTTT
TRBD1	-	TRBJ2-7	TRBV2	CASIPGQVPYEQYF	TGTGCCAGCATTCCGGGACAGGTTCCCTACGAGCAGTACTTC
TRBD1	-	TRBJ1-5	TRBV5-4	CASSLGPGQGAVSNQPQHF	TGTGCCAGCAGCTTAGGACCGGGACAGGGGGCGGTAAGCAATCAGCCCCAGCATTTT
-	-	TRBJ1-5	TRBV19	CASSLWTGDQPQHF	TGTGCCAGTAGTCTATGGACGGGGGACCAGCCCCAGCATTTT
-	few	TRBJ2-7	TRBV10-1	CASSDSYEQYF	TGCGCCAGCAGTGACAGCTACGAGCAGTACTTC
TRBD1	-	TRBJ2-1	TRBV10-1	CASSESGTGGNNEQFF	TGCGCCAGCAGTGAGTCGGGGACAGGGGGCAACAATGAGCAGTTCTTC
TRBD1	-	TRBJ1-4	TRBV9	CASSGEDRASEKLFF	TGTGCCAGCAGCGGCGAGGACAGGGCCTCTGAAAAACTGTTTTTT
TRBD1	-	TRBJ1-3	TRBV28	CASSSLTPGTGTDTIYF	TGTGCCAGCAGCTCTTTAACCCCCGGGACAGGGACAGACACCATATATTTT
-	-	TRBJ1-5	TRBV6-5	CASSYSVDQPQHF	TGTGCCAGCAGTTACTCGGTAGATCAGCCCCAGCATTTT
TRBD2	-	TRBJ2-1	TRBV4-3	CASSQEAAGGYGNNEQFF	TGCGCCAGCAGCCAAGAAGCTGCGGGGGGGTATGGGAACAATGAGCAGTTCTTC
TRBD1	once	TRBJ2-3	TRBV19	CASSPPDRSTDTQYF	TGTGCCAGTAGCCCTCCGGACAGGTCCACAGATACGCAGTATTTT
TRBD1	-	TRBJ1-6	TRBV9	CASSVAGGGQVNSPLHF	TGTGCCAGCAGCGTAGCAGGTGGGGGACAGGTTAATTCACCCCTCCACTTT
TRBD1	-	TRBJ2-1	TRBV7-6	CASSLAPGTGAYNEQFF	TGTGCCAGCAGCTTAGCGCCAGGGACAGGGGCCTACAATGAGCAGTTCTTC
-	-	TRBJ1-3	TRBV6-5	CASSYNQDSGNTIYF	TGTGCCAGCAGTTACAATCAGGACTCTGGAAACACCATATATTTT
-	-	TRBJ1-2	TRBV6-6	CASSFPGHYGYTF	TGTGCCAGCAGTTTTCCGGGACACTATGGCTACACCTTC
TRBD1	-	TRBJ1-2	TRBV7-9	CASSYPGQGNGYTF	TGTGCCAGCAGCTACCCGGGACAGGGCAATGGCTACACCTTC
-	-	TRBJ1-5	TRBV6-1	CASVGGVTGNQPQHF	TGTGCCAGCGTGGGGGGGGTTACAGGGAATCAGCCCCAGCATTTT
TRBD1	-	TRBJ1-4	TRBV27	CASSFRLGGGGKKLFF	TGTGCCAGCAGTTTCCGACTGGGTGGAGGGGGCAAAAAACTGTTTTTT
TRBD1	-	TRBJ1-1	TRBV10-3	CAISESPQGDTEAFF	TGTGCCATCAGTGAGTCCCCTCAGGGGGACACTGAAGCTTTCTTT
TRBD1	-	TRBJ2-3	TRBV7-8	CASSYQGAGGTDTQYF	TGTGCCAGCAGTTACCAGGGGGCCGGGGGAACAGATACGCAGTATTTT
-	-	TRBJ2-7	TRBV29-1	CSVYGSLGSSYEQYF	TGCAGCGTTTATGGATCCCTTGGGAGCTCCTACGAGCAGTACTTC
-	-	TRBJ1-1	TRBV9	CASRGQGAEAFF	TGTGCCAGCAGGGGCCAGGGCGCTGAAGCTTTCTTT